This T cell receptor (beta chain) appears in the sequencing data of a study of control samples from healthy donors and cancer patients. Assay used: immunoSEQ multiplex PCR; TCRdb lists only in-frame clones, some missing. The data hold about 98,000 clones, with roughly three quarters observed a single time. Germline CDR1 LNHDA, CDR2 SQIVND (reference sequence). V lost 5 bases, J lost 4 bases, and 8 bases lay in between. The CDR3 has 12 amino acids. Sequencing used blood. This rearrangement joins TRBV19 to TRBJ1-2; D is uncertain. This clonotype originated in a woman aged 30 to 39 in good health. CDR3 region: CASSSGPYGYTF. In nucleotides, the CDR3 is TGTGCCAGTAGTTCCGGGCCCTATGGCTACACCTTC.